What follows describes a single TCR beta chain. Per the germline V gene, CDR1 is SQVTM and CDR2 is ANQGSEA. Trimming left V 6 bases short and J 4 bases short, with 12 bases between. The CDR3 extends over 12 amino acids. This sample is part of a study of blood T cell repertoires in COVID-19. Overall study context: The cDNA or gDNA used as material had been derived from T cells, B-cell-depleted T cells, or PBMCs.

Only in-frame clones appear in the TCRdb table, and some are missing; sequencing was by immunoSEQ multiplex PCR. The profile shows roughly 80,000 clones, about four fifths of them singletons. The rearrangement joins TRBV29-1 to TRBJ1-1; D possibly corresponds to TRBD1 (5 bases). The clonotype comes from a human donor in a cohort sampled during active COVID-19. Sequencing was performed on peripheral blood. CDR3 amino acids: CSVRGGGTEAFF. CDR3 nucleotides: TGCAGCGTGCGGGGCGGGGGCACTGAAGCTTTCTTT.